The 9 T cell receptor beta chains in this list originate from one sample, sequenced in a study of blood T cell repertoires in COVID-19. Profiling relied on immunoSEQ multiplex PCR, and the TCRdb table lists in-frame clones only, not all of them. The table lists some 70,000 clones, 80% to 90% of them singletons. The specimen was peripheral blood. These TCRs come from a human donor in a cohort sampled during active COVID-19.

The genes are TRBV2 and TRBJ1-6; D uncertain. This CDR3 contains 15 residues. The V gene's germline CDR1 is SNHLY and CDR2 FYNNEI. The germline V and J ends were trimmed by 8 bases and 6 bases, with 17 bases remaining between them. CDR3 residues: CASRGSGPTNSPLHF. The DNA for the CDR3 is TGTGCCAGCCGTGGGAGTGGTCCTACTAATTCACCCCTCCACTTT. The full variable domain, with the rest looked up from reference TRBV2 and TRBJ1-6, is EPEVTQTPSHQVTQMGQEVILRCVPISNHLYFYWYRQILGQKVEFLVSFYNNEISEKSEIFDDQFSVERPDGSNFTLKIRSTKLEDSAMYFCASRGSGPTNSPLHFGNGTRLTVT.

V usage is TRBV5-5 and J usage is TRBJ1-2; a possible D gene is TRBD1 (6 bases). V lost 1 base and J 4 bases, leaving 11 bases between the germline ends. Germline lookup yields CDR1 SGHKS and CDR2 YYEKEE (reference sequence). CDR3 length: 14 amino acids. CDR3 nucleotides: TGTGCCAGCAGCTTGTGGGACACTGTCTATGGCTACACCTTC. Translation gives CASSLWDTVYGYTF.

This chain joins TRBV19 and TRBJ2-2, with 8 bases identical to TRBD1. With 3 bases clipped from V and 5 bases from J, the junction kept 5 bases outside the gene matches. Germline V gene data show CDR1 as LNHDA and CDR2 as SQIVND (reference sequence). CDR3 length: 15 residues. CDR3 region: CASSIRTGSTGELFF. CDR3 bases: TGTGCCAGTAGTATTAGGACAGGGTCTACCGGGGAGCTGTTTTTT.

The chain uses TRBV28 and TRBJ1-5, with D possibly matching TRBD1 (5 bases). The CDR3 is 15 residues long. V was clipped by 8 bases and J by 2 bases, with 16 bases between them. Germline V gene data show CDR1 as MDHEN and CDR2 as SYDVKM. This CDR3 reads CASAKPPGGNQPQHF. CDR3 DNA: TGTGCCAGCGCCAAACCTCCGGGGGGCAATCAGCCCCAGCATTTT.

The rearrangement joins TRBV28 to TRBJ2-7; TRBD2 agrees at 11 bases. This CDR3 is built from 14 residues. Germline values: CDR1 MDHEN, CDR2 SYDVKM. V trimming: 7 bases; J trimming: 2 bases; junction bases outside the gene matches: 4. The CDR3 reads CASNLAGGTYEQYF. DNA for the CDR3: TGTGCCAGCAACCTAGCGGGAGGCACCTACGAGCAGTACTTC.

This chain connects TRBV28 to TRBJ2-3; 8 nucleotides align to TRBD1. V was pared by 5 bases and J by 1 base, with 8 bases of the junction left unmatched. The CDR3 totals 16 residues. The germline V gene encodes CDR1 MDHEN and CDR2 SYDVKM. The CDR3 reads CASSRAGTGGTDTQYF. CDR3 nucleotide sequence: TGTGCCAGCAGTCGGGCCGGGACAGGAGGCACAGATACGCAGTATTTT. The variable domain in full, completed from reference TRBV28 and TRBJ2-3, reads DVKVTQSSRYLVKRTGEKVFLECVQDMDHENMFWYRQDPGLGLRLIYFSYDVKMKEKGDIPEGYSVSREKKERFSLILESASTNQTSMYLCASSRAGTGGTDTQYFGPGTRLTVL.

The rearrangement joins TRBV11-2 to TRBJ2-5; possibly TRBD2 for D (5 bases). CDR1 is SGHAT and CDR2 is FQNNGV in the germline V gene. This CDR3 spans 16 amino acids. The V gene lost 5 bases and the J gene lost 2 bases, with 18 bases spanning the gap. The CDR3 here is CASSHKRPGLQETQYF. CDR3 nucleotide sequence: TGTGCCAGCAGCCACAAACGCCCGGGATTACAAGAGACCCAGTACTTC. The variable domain in full, completed from reference TRBV11-2 and TRBJ2-5, reads EAGVAQSPRYKIIEKRQSVAFWCNPISGHATLYWYQQILGQGPKLLIQFQNNGVVDDSQLPKDRFSAERLKGVDSTLKIQPAKLEDSAVYLCASSHKRPGLQETQYFGPGTRLLVL.

The chain has TRBV30 and TRBJ2-2, with 7 bases identical to TRBD2. The CDR3 has 15 residues. Germline V gives CDR1 GTSNPN, CDR2 SVGIG (reference sequence). With V trimmed by 3 bases and J by 7 bases, 11 bases remained unmatched. The CDR3 DNA is TGTGCCTGGAGCAGTTCTAGCGGCAATTACGGGGAGCTGTTTTTT. It yields the protein CAWSSSSGNYGELFF.

The gene calls are TRBV11-2 and TRBJ1-1, with 9 bases lining up with TRBD1. V gave up 6 bases and J gave up 8 bases; unmatched junction bases: 13. The CDR3 length is 15 residues. CDR1 is SGHAT, CDR2 FQNNGV, per germline. CDR3 sequence (DNA): TGTGCCAGCAGGAGGGGGGGACAGGGAAGTGCCGAAGCTTTCTTT. Translated, it gives CASRRGGQGSAEAFF. Filled out from reference TRBV11-2 and TRBJ1-1, the complete variable domain reads EAGVAQSPRYKIIEKRQSVAFWCNPISGHATLYWYQQILGQGPKLLIQFQNNGVVDDSQLPKDRFSAERLKGVDSTLKIQPAKLEDSAVYLCASRRGGQGSAEAFFGQGTRLTVV.